The 22 T cell receptor beta chains given below trace back to one sample, sequenced in a study of blood T cell repertoires in COVID-19. The protocol was immunoSEQ multiplex PCR, while the TCRdb copy is restricted to in-frame clones and leaves out a portion. The table includes under 350,000 clones, under 90% detected once. Sequencing input: peripheral blood. The source of these receptors is a man aged 50 or older with acute or convalescent COVID-19.

The chain combines TRBV18 with TRBJ2-7, with D possibly matching TRBD2 (5 bases). V was shortened by 3 bases and J by 6 bases, with 18 bases between the two germline ends. Germline V CDR1 and CDR2: KGHSH, LQKENI. CDR3 length: 15 amino acids. CDR3 nucleotides: TGTGCCAGCTCACCCGCTAGCTTCGTCCCCTCCGAGCAGTACTTC. This sequence encodes CASSPASFVPSEQYF.

The chain joins TRBV13 to TRBJ1-2, with TRBD1 identical over 8 bases. From germline, CDR1 is PRHDT and CDR2 FYEKMQ (reference sequence). With V trimmed by 6 bases and J by 13 bases, 7 bases remained unmatched. The CDR3 runs 11 residues. The CDR3 loop is CASSRTGLCTF. CDR3 DNA: TGTGCCAGCAGTCGGACAGGGTTGTGCACCTTC.

This rearrangement joins TRBV21-1 to TRBJ1-5; the table names TRBD1, a call not compared with the DNA. TRBV21-1 is a pseudogene segment. The CDR3 runs 18 residues. CDR3 residues: CASSKRRFPRTVNQPQHF. CDR3 DNA sequence: TGTGCCAGCAGCAAACGTCGCTTCCCACGGACAGTAAATCAGCCCCAGCATTTT.

V and J are TRBV9 and TRBJ2-2; 7 bases are shared with TRBD1. Germline assignment: CDR1 SGDLS and CDR2 YYNGEE. V lost 2 bases and J lost 5; bases outside the gene matches: 6. This CDR3 comprises 15 residues. CDR3 nucleotide sequence: TGTGCCAGCAGCGTTGGGACAGCAGTTACCGGGGAGCTGTTTTTT. Its translation is CASSVGTAVTGELFF.

The genes are TRBV6-5 and TRBJ1-4, with a weak D call TRBD1 (5 bases). CDR1 MNHEY and CDR2 SVGAGI come from the germline V gene. The CDR3 is 13 amino acids. V gave up 6 bases and J gave up 8 bases, with 13 bases separating them. The CDR3 spells CASRGLVTEKLFF. For the CDR3, the DNA is TGTGCCAGCAGGGGACTTGTTACGGAAAAACTGTTTTTT.

The chain couples TRBV7-3 to TRBJ2-5; maybe TRBD2 (7 bases). The CDR3 spans 15 residues. The germline CDR1 and CDR2 sequences are SGHTA and FQGTGA. Trimming stripped 5 bases from V and 5 bases from J, with 18 bases between. The CDR3 reads CASSLGGLPTETQYF. CDR3 nucleotides: TGTGCCAGCAGCCTAGGGGGACTACCCACCGAGACCCAGTACTTC.

The CDR3, as DNA: TGTGCCAGGAGAAGGGGGAACTCTGGAAACACCATATATTTT. Amino acids: CARRRGNSGNTIYF. The chain combines TRBV7-6 with TRBJ1-3; maybe TRBD1 (6 bases). Germline V gene lookup returns CDR1 SGHVS and CDR2 FNYEAQ. This CDR3 has 14 residues. With 9 bases removed from V and 0 bases from J, the gap between germline ends came to 12 bases.

To note about this clone: At the DNA level, this CDR3 is encoded by other sequences in the same sample as well. The chain is built from TRBV6-5 and TRBJ1-6, with TRBD1 matching over 7 bases. The CDR3 consists of 15 residues. Germline trimming cut 0 bases from V and 6 bases from J; bases unmatched to any gene: 2. Germline values: CDR1 MNHEY, CDR2 SVGAGI. The CDR3 sequence: CASSYSGTANSPLHF. Written as DNA, the CDR3 is TGTGCCAGCAGTTACTCGGGGACAGCTAATTCACCCCTCCACTTT.

The chain couples TRBV11-1 to TRBJ2-5; TRBD1 matches at 9 bases. With V trimmed by 5 bases and J by 3 bases, 7 bases remained unmatched. This CDR3 comprises 15 residues. The germline V gene has CDR1 SGHAT and CDR2 FQDESV (reference sequence). CDR3 coding DNA: TGTGCCAGCAGCATCAGGGACAGGGTAGAAGAGACCCAGTACTTC. Protein product: CASSIRDRVEETQYF. Full variable domain (remainder filled in from reference TRBV11-1 and TRBJ2-5): EAEVAQSPRYKITEKSQAVAFWCDPISGHATLYWYRQILGQGPELLVQFQDESVVDDSQLPKDRFSAERLKGVDSTLKIQPAELGDSAMYLCASSIRDRVEETQYFGPGTRLLVL.

The chain is built from TRBV7-8 and TRBJ1-5; D remains ambiguous. The CDR3 is 17 residues long. V lost 0 bases, J lost 3 bases, and 15 bases lay in between. Germline CDR1 and CDR2: SGHVS and FQNEAQ. The CDR3 DNA sequence: TGTGCCAGCAGCTTAGCGGGAGGAATTGATACCAATCAGCCCCAGCATTTT. It translates to CASSLAGGIDTNQPQHF.

Turning to this clone: Other nucleotide sequences in the sample specify the same CDR3. V is TRBV7-3 and J is TRBJ2-7, with 8 bases lining up with TRBD1. CDR1 and CDR2 from the germline V gene are SGHTA and FQGTGA. Trimming removed 5 bases from V and 6 bases from J; junction bases left unmatched: 9. This CDR3 region has 14 residues. CDR3 sequence: CASSPGTGSLEQYF. As DNA, the CDR3 is TGTGCCAGCAGCCCCGGGACAGGTTCTCTCGAGCAGTACTTC. The full variable domain, in which reference TRBV7-3 and TRBJ2-7 provide the parts outside the CDR3, is GAGVSQTPSNKVTEKGKYVELRCDPISGHTALYWYRQSLGQGPEFLIYFQGTGAADDSGLPNDRFFAVRPEGSVSTLKIQRTERGDSAVYLCASSPGTGSLEQYFGPGTRLTVT.

The chain employs TRBV28 and TRBJ2-6; TRBD2 matches 7 bases. The length of the CDR3 is 17 residues. CDR1 is MDHEN and CDR2 is SYDVKM in the germline V gene. J was trimmed by 0 bases and V by 2 bases; bases with no gene match: 4. CDR3 residues: CASSLTGGVSGANVLTF. For the CDR3, the DNA is TGTGCCAGCAGTTTAACGGGAGGAGTCTCTGGGGCCAACGTCCTGACTTTC.

The chain couples TRBV5-1 to TRBJ1-4; D is perhaps TRBD1 (5 bases). This CDR3 is 13 amino acids long. V shed 4 bases and J shed 3 bases, with 7 bases lying between them. The germline V gene has CDR1 SGHRS and CDR2 YFSETQ. CDR3 in amino acids: CASSMGPNEKLFF. DNA for the CDR3: TGCGCCAGCAGCATGGGGCCTAATGAAAAACTGTTTTTT.

This chain uses TRBV9 with TRBJ2-1; 7 nucleotides line up with TRBD2. Unmatched junction bases numbered 6, after V lost 3 bases and J lost 3 bases. The CDR3 contains 15 residues. The germline gives CDR1 SGDLS, CDR2 YYNGEE. The CDR3 loop is CASSGRGVHYNEQFF. The CDR3 region has the DNA TGTGCCAGCAGCGGCCGGGGGGTTCACTACAATGAGCAGTTCTTC.

This sequence joins TRBV2 and TRBJ2-7, with D perhaps TRBD2 (5 bases). V was shortened by 1 base and J by 0 bases, with 10 bases between the two germline ends. Germline CDR1 is SNHLY and CDR2 is FYNNEI. This CDR3 region has 15 residues. CDR3 in amino acids: CASSEGRVSSYEQYF. Here the CDR3 DNA reads TGTGCCAGCAGTGAAGGGCGGGTTAGCTCCTACGAGCAGTACTTC.

This chain uses TRBV7-9 with TRBJ1-1, with TRBD1 identical over 11 bases. CDR3 size: 16 residues. J gave up 1 base and V 4 bases, and 5 bases lay outside the gene matches. Looked up from germline, CDR1 is SEHNR and CDR2 is FQNEAQ (reference sequence). CDR3 sequence (DNA): TGTGCCAGCAGCTCTGGACAGGGGGCAAGGAACACTGAAGCTTTCTTT. Its protein product is CASSSGQGARNTEAFF.

This chain connects TRBV11-1 to TRBJ2-4; no firm D call. Trimming took 2 bases from V and 4 from J, leaving 6 bases between them. Germline V gene data show CDR1 as SGHAT and CDR2 as FQDESV (reference sequence). The CDR3 extends over 13 amino acids. The CDR3 region is CASSLSRKNIQYF. The DNA of the CDR3 is TGTGCCAGCAGCTTATCCCGGAAAAACATTCAGTACTTC. Combining the CDR3 with reference TRBV11-1 and TRBJ2-4 gives the whole variable domain EAEVAQSPRYKITEKSQAVAFWCDPISGHATLYWYRQILGQGPELLVQFQDESVVDDSQLPKDRFSAERLKGVDSTLKIQPAELGDSAMYLCASSLSRKNIQYFGAGTRLSVL.

V usage is TRBV5-5 and J usage is TRBJ1-6; D may be TRBD1 (5 bases). V gave up 6 bases and J gave up 5 bases, with 15 bases separating them. The CDR3 is 15 residues long. Germline loops: CDR1 SGHKS, CDR2 YYEKEE (reference sequence). CDR3 in amino acids: CASTLGAGDNSPLHF. CDR3 DNA sequence: TGTGCCAGCACCTTAGGGGCGGGGGATAATTCACCCCTCCACTTT.

The rearrangement links TRBV4-2 to TRBJ2-1, with TRBD1 matching 9 bases. The CDR3 consists of 15 residues. Germline CDR1 is LGHNA and CDR2 is YNFKEQ. V lost 1 base, J lost 9 bases, and 7 bases stayed unmatched. The CDR3 DNA reads as TGTGCCAGCAGCCAAGTACAGGGGGCGAACCGTGAGCAGTTCTTC. This translates into CASSQVQGANREQFF.

The gene calls are TRBV19 and TRBJ1-6, with 10 bases that match TRBD1. Germline CDR1 reads LNHDA; CDR2 reads SQIVND (reference sequence). The ends lost 6 bases at V and 9 bases at J; junction bases unmatched: 11. This CDR3 has 16 residues. The CDR3 sequence is CASSPFRGQGSSPLHF. In nucleotides, the CDR3 is TGTGCCAGTAGCCCTTTCCGGGGACAGGGGTCTTCACCCCTCCACTTT. The whole variable domain, filled in from reference TRBV19 and TRBJ1-6, reads DGGITQSPKYLFRKEGQNVTLSCEQNLNHDAMYWYRQDPGQGLRLIYYSQIVNDFQKGDIAEGYSVSREKKESFPLTVTSAQKNPTAFYLCASSPFRGQGSSPLHFGNGTRLTVT.

This clone appeared a few times. The chain has TRBV30 and TRBJ1-2, with 8 bases identical to TRBD1. V shed 3 bases and J 4 bases; nucleotides not matched to a gene: 7. Germline V gene data show CDR1 as GTSNPN and CDR2 as SVGIG (reference sequence). This CDR3 comprises 14 residues. For the CDR3, the DNA is TGTGCCTGGAGGGCCACAGGGGGAGGCTATGGCTACACCTTC. This sequence encodes CAWRATGGGYGYTF.

The rearrangement joins TRBV5-4 to TRBJ2-2; 7 bases map to TRBD1. The CDR3 is 17 amino acids. The trim removed 0 bases at V and 4 bases at J, leaving 9 bases unmatched. Germline assignment: CDR1 SGHNT and CDR2 YYREEE (reference sequence). DNA of the CDR3: TGTGCCAGCAGCTTGGGGGGCAGGGGGACAATCACCGGGGAGCTGTTTTTT. Encoded protein: CASSLGGRGTITGELFF.